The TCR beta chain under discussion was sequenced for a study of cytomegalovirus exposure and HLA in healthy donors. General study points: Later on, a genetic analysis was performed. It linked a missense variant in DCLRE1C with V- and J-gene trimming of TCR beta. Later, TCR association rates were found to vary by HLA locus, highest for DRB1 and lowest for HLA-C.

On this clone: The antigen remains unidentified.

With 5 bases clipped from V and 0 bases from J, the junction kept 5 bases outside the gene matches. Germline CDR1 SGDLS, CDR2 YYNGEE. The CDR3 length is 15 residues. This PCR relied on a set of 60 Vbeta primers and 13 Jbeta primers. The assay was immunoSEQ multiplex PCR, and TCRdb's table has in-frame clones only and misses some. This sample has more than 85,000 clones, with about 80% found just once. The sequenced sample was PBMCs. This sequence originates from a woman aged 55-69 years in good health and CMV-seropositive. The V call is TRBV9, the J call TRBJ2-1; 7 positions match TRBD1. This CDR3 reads CASRPTGSSYNEQFF. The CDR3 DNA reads TGTGCCAGCAGGCCGACAGGGAGCTCCTACAATGAGCAGTTCTTC.